One and the same sample provided the 2 T cell receptor beta chains below, sequenced in a study of PD-1 blockade in classical Hodgkin lymphoma. Assay used: immunoSEQ multiplex PCR; TCRdb lists only in-frame clones, some missing. The table includes 75,000 to 100,000 clones, about 92% detected once. Stated time point: cycle 4 day 1 (C4D1), after 5 to 7 weeks of nivolumab. The patients all showed relapse after autologous stem cell transplantation, while their brentuximab vedotin exposure varied. This specimen was peripheral blood mononuclear cells (PBMCs), taken before the fourth cycle of nivolumab. These receptors all stem from a human donor with classical Hodgkin lymphoma.

The gene calls are TRBV7-2 and TRBJ1-1; maybe TRBD1 (6 bases). Trimming took 2 bases from V and 6 from J, leaving 19 bases between them. CDR1 and CDR2 (germline): SGHTA, FQGNSA. This CDR3 spans 16 amino acids. In DNA, the CDR3 is TGTGCCAGCAGCTTAAGGTCCCAGGGGACCTCGTCTGAAGCTTTCTTT. Translated: CASSLRSQGTSSEAFF.

V is TRBV30 and J is TRBJ2-7; TRBD1 aligns across 8 bases. Germline trimming cut 5 bases from V and 8 bases from J; bases unmatched to any gene: 8. This CDR3 spans 12 amino acids. Germline loops: CDR1 GTSNPN, CDR2 SVGIG (reference sequence). The CDR3 region is CAWGTGGRQQYF. DNA for the CDR3: TGTGCCTGGGGGACAGGAGGTCGTCAGCAGTACTTC.